These T cell receptor beta chains were read from a single sample in a study of cytomegalovirus exposure and HLA in healthy donors. The method was immunoSEQ multiplex PCR; TCRdb's version includes in-frame clones alone and lacks a portion of them. The sample contains hundreds of thousands of clones, almost 85% of which appear only once. Sequenced material: PBMCs. These TCRs come from a woman aged 40 to 50 in good health and CMV-seronegative. Both conserved end residues are part of each CDR3. The D gene is left open where the match is weak. Clone size is not always given. Where it is, it says once, few, many or a class for expanded clones.

clone size	V gene	J gene	D gene	CDR3 protein	CDR3 DNA
NA	TRBV9	TRBJ2-7	NA	CASSAQKDWTYEQYF	TGTGCCAGCAGCGCCCAGAAAGACTGGACCTACGAGCAGTACTTC
NA	TRBV27	TRBJ2-1	NA	CASYGTPWNEQFF	TGTGCCAGTTACGGGACTCCCTGGAATGAGCAGTTCTTC
few	TRBV19	TRBJ2-1	TRBD2	CASTPWGGDGQFF	TGTGCCAGTACCCCCTGGGGGGGGGATGGGCAGTTCTTC
NA	TRBV28	TRBJ1-3	TRBD1	CASSLGTGVGNTIYF	TGTGCCAGCAGTTTAGGGACAGGGGTAGGAAACACCATATATTTT
NA	TRBV21-1	TRBJ1-1	NA	CASSKAGRGRRTEAFF	TGTGCCAGCAGCAAAGCGGGGCGGGGGCGGAGGACTGAAGCTTTCTTT
NA	TRBV5-1	TRBJ1-2	NA	CASSRDTAQYGYTF	TGCGCCAGCAGCCGGGACACGGCCCAATATGGCTACACCTTC
few	TRBV6-1	TRBJ2-3	NA	CASSEEERGHQTQYF	TGTGCCAGCAGTGAAGAGGAGCGGGGACACCAAACGCAGTATTTT
NA	TRBV9	TRBJ2-5	TRBD1	CASSVRQGIETQYF	TGTGCCAGCAGCGTGCGACAGGGGATTGAGACCCAGTACTTC
NA	TRBV29-1	TRBJ2-5	NA	CSVASGGGGAQYF	TGCAGCGTTGCGAGTGGGGGGGGCGGGGCCCAGTACTTC
few	TRBV14	TRBJ1-1	NA	CASSPIEGWDTEAFF	TGTGCCAGCAGCCCTATAGAGGGATGGGACACTGAAGCTTTCTTT
NA	TRBV29-1	TRBJ2-7	TRBD1	CSVAGQDSSYEQYF	TGCAGCGTCGCCGGACAGGATAGCTCCTACGAGCAGTACTTC
few	TRBV4-1	TRBJ2-6	NA	CASSQPSGANVLTF	TGCGCCAGCAGCCAACCGTCCGGGGCCAACGTCCTGACTTTC
few	TRBV6-5	TRBJ1-1	NA	CASSYAADTEAFF	TGTGCCAGCAGTTACGCCGCGGACACTGAAGCTTTCTTT
NA	TRBV29-1	TRBJ1-2	NA	CSVDKRGYTF	TGCAGCGTTGATAAGCGTGGCTACACCTTC
few	TRBV19	TRBJ1-1	NA	CASRQGYTEAFF	TGTGCCAGTAGGCAGGGGTACACTGAAGCTTTCTTT
NA	TRBV6-5	TRBJ2-1	TRBD1	CASSYSTQGANNEQFF	TGTGCCAGCAGTTACTCGACTCAGGGGGCTAACAATGAGCAGTTCTTC
NA	TRBV27	TRBJ1-6	TRBD1	CASSFVGTGRGSPLHF	TGTGCCAGCAGTTTCGTAGGGACAGGGAGGGGTTCACCCCTCCACTTT
NA	TRBV5-8	TRBJ2-5	TRBD2	CASPRAGLLQETQYF	TGTGCCAGCCCGCGAGCGGGGCTGCTGCAAGAGACCCAGTACTTC
NA	TRBV28	TRBJ2-7	TRBD2	CASSLPAGGVDEQYF	TGTGCCAGCAGTTTACCAGCGGGGGGCGTCGACGAGCAGTACTTC
few	TRBV6-1	TRBJ1-2	NA	CASSLDSERGYTF	TGTGCCAGCAGCTTGGACTCTGAACGGGGCTACACCTTC
NA	TRBV4-2	TRBJ1-4	NA	CASSQDSEWANEKLFF	TGTGCCAGCAGCCAAGATTCGGAGTGGGCTAATGAAAAACTGTTTTTT
NA	TRBV10-1	TRBJ2-7	NA	CASSESGAQDEQYF	TGCGCCAGCAGTGAGTCAGGGGCGCAGGACGAGCAGTACTTC
NA	TRBV7-2	TRBJ2-2	TRBD2	CASSPGGASNTGELFF	TGTGCCAGCAGCCCCGGGGGGGCCTCGAACACCGGGGAGCTGTTTTTT
NA	TRBV9	TRBJ2-1	TRBD1	CASSPGQGAFEQFF	TGTGCCAGCAGCCCTGGACAGGGGGCATTTGAGCAGTTCTTC
NA	TRBV6-1	TRBJ1-2	NA	CASSESGLAVYGYTF	TGTGCCAGCAGTGAATCAGGGTTGGCCGTCTATGGCTACACCTTC
NA	TRBV7-9	TRBJ1-6	NA	CASSPRGGTRGGNSPLHF	TGTGCCAGCAGCCCCAGAGGCGGGACCCGAGGTGGTAATTCACCCCTCCACTTT
NA	TRBV7-9	TRBJ2-1	TRBD1	CSSSLRRGSRDSGLNEQFF	TGTTCCAGCAGCTTAAGACGGGGTAGTCGGGACAGCGGACTTAATGAGCAGTTCTTC
once	TRBV5-1	TRBJ2-6	TRBD1	CASSLERGRSYGANVLTF	TGCGCCAGCAGCTTAGAGAGGGGGCGCTCCTATGGGGCCAACGTCCTGACTTTC